The 30 T cell receptor beta chains below were found in one sample sequenced in a study of cytomegalovirus exposure and HLA in healthy donors. The PCR used 60 Vbeta and 13 Jbeta primers. The table came from immunoSEQ multiplex PCR; TCRdb's copy has only in-frame clones and leaves some out. The sample gives 180,000 or so clones, nearly 80% of which show up once; more than 12% is in the top ten. The sequenced material came from PBMCs. All receptors come from a man aged 45-65 years in good health and CMV-seropositive.

V usage is TRBV6-1 and J usage is TRBJ2-5; D might be TRBD2 (6 bases). Germline V gives CDR1 MNHNS, CDR2 SASEGT. The CDR3 has 15 amino acids. V was clipped by 3 bases and J by 5 bases, with 16 bases between them. This CDR3 reads CASSDVGGWTETQYF. DNA for the CDR3: TGTGCCAGCAGTGATGTCGGGGGTTGGACGGAGACCCAGTACTTC.

The genes are TRBV4-3 and TRBJ2-5; TRBD1 agrees at 7 bases. This CDR3 has 15 residues. Germline CDR1 LGHNA, CDR2 YSLEER. V was clipped by 1 base and J by 4 bases; unmatched bases: 6. The CDR3 spells CASSQGQRGRETQYF. Written as DNA, the CDR3 is TGCGCCAGCAGCCAAGGCCAAAGGGGGCGAGAGACCCAGTACTTC.

The chain carries TRBV7-2 and TRBJ2-7; 11 bases line up with TRBD1. The trim removed 1 base at V and 3 bases at J, leaving 2 bases unmatched. The CDR3 is 15 amino acids. The germline CDR1 and CDR2 sequences are SGHTA and FQGNSA. CDR3 protein: CASSLVGTGGYEQYF. The CDR3 nucleotides are TGTGCCAGCAGCTTAGTCGGGACAGGGGGCTACGAGCAGTACTTC.

The V gene is TRBV5-1, the J gene TRBJ1-2; 10 bases line up with TRBD1. The CDR3 has 14 residues. V was pared by 0 bases and J by 6 bases, with 2 bases of the junction left unmatched. Germline V gene sequence: CDR1 SGHRS, CDR2 YFSETQ. CDR3 bases: TGCGCCAGCAGCTTGGCCGGGACAGGGGATGGCTACACCTTC. It codes for CASSLAGTGDGYTF.

The J gene is TRBJ1-2, the V gene TRBV7-2; 7 bases match TRBD1. With 4 bases clipped from V and 2 bases from J, the junction kept 4 bases outside the gene matches. There are 14 residues in the CDR3. Germline CDR1 is SGHTA and CDR2 is FQGNSA. This chain's CDR3 is CASSSSGQNYGYTF. The CDR3 nucleotides are TGTGCCAGCAGCTCTTCGGGACAGAACTATGGCTACACCTTC.

The rearrangement links TRBV28 to TRBJ1-1, with D unresolved. Per germline, CDR1 MDHEN and CDR2 SYDVKM. Trimming removed 5 bases from V and 5 bases from J, with 18 bases in between. This CDR3 contains 15 residues. The CDR3 sequence: CASSPEAVVRTEAFF. The CDR3, as DNA: TGTGCCAGCAGTCCTGAGGCGGTTGTACGGACTGAAGCTTTCTTT.

This clone came up a few times. Here the CDR3 reads CASLSGGAGEKLFF. The CDR3 region has the DNA TGTGCCAGCTTGTCAGGGGGCGCCGGTGAAAAACTGTTTTTT. The V and J genes are TRBV6-1 and TRBJ1-4; 8 bases agree with TRBD1. V lost 8 bases and J lost 7; bases outside the gene matches: 9. This CDR3 comprises 14 residues. Germline CDR1 reads MNHNS; CDR2 reads SASEGT.

Notes on this clone: At one end the junction does not follow the germline gene, possibly because of a read error. CDR3 sequence: CSSSRLRGPSEAFF. CDR3 DNA: TGTTCCAGCAGCCGTCTTAGGGGCCCCTCTGAAGCTTTCTTT. J is TRBJ1-1 and V is TRBV7-9; possible D gene TRBD1, 5 bases. CDR1 and CDR2 (germline): SEHNR, FQNEAQ (reference sequence). The CDR3 is 14 residues long.

The CDR3 DNA reads TGTGCCAGCAGCGAGATCCCGGGACAGCTTAATGAAAAACTGTTTTTT. It translates to CASSEIPGQLNEKLFF. The chain has TRBV7-9 and TRBJ1-4; 7 nucleotides agree with TRBD1. The CDR3 spans 16 residues. Germline lookup yields CDR1 SEHNR and CDR2 FQNEAQ (reference sequence). V was pared by 5 bases and J by 4 bases, with 10 bases of the junction left unmatched.

The chain is built from TRBV15 and TRBJ1-5; 8 bases fit TRBD1. V gave up 4 bases and J gave up 9 bases; unmatched junction bases: 8. The length of the CDR3 is 14 residues. Per germline, CDR1 LNHNV and CDR2 YYDKDF (reference sequence). The CDR3 is CATSIYRGAGPQHF. The CDR3 DNA sequence: TGTGCCACCAGCATTTACAGGGGGGCCGGGCCCCAGCATTTT.

In the case of this clone: Here the CDR3 omits its conserved ending phenylalanine or tryptophan, so a read error is the likely source. The chain links TRBV4-3 to TRBJ1-2; D is possibly TRBD1 (6 bases). The V and J ends lost 4 bases and 6 bases respectively, with 15 bases between them. CDR3 length equals 14 residues. Germline CDR1 is LGHNA and CDR2 is YSLEER. The CDR3 DNA is TGCGCCAGCAGCCGTTCGGGGGAGGGGGATGGCTACACCCTC. This codes for CASSRSGEGDGYTL.

The V gene is TRBV11-2, the J gene TRBJ2-7; 7 bases match TRBD1. The CDR3 runs to 15 residues. J was trimmed by 1 base and V by 2 bases; bases with no gene match: 5. Germline assignment: CDR1 SGHAT and CDR2 FQNNGV. DNA of the CDR3: TGTGCCAGCAGCTTATCGGACAGGACTTCCTACGAGCAGTACTTC. It yields the protein CASSLSDRTSYEQYF.

In DNA, the CDR3 is TGTGCCAGCAGCAATGGGGGGGCCGACTATGGCTACACCTTC. Translated: CASSNGGADYGYTF. The rearrangement joins TRBV5-4 to TRBJ1-2, with D perhaps TRBD1 (6 bases). Germline V lookup: CDR1 SGHNT, CDR2 YYREEE (reference sequence). CDR3 length: 14 amino acids. V lost 4 bases and J lost 3, with 13 bases in between. The whole variable domain, filled in from reference TRBV5-4 and TRBJ1-2, reads ETGVTQSPTHLIKTRGQQVTLRCSSQSGHNTVSWYQQALGQGPQFIFQYYREEENGRGNFPPRFSGLQFPNYSSELNVNALELDDSALYLCASSNGGADYGYTFGSGTRLTVV.

V gene TRBV5-4 combines with J gene TRBJ2-2, with a possible D match to TRBD1 (7 bases). Germline V gene lookup returns CDR1 SGHNT and CDR2 YYREEE (reference sequence). V lost 3 bases, J lost 6 bases, and 15 bases lay in between. The CDR3 is 15 amino acids. The CDR3 DNA reads TGTGCCAGCAGCTCACAGGGGAGGTTGGCCGGGGAGCTGTTTTTT. Amino acids: CASSSQGRLAGELFF.

The V and J genes are TRBV7-9 and TRBJ1-1; the D gene is possibly TRBD1 (5 bases). The V end lost 1 base, the J end lost 4 bases, and 13 bases lay between the germline ends. This CDR3 has 15 amino acids. Germline V gene lookup returns CDR1 SEHNR and CDR2 FQNEAQ (reference sequence). The DNA for the CDR3 is TGTGCCAGCAGCTTAGTAGGGGCCGGGGGCACTGAAGCTTTCTTT. Translation gives CASSLVGAGGTEAFF.

V and J are TRBV29-1 and TRBJ2-3, with TRBD2 as a possible D gene (5 bases). V was trimmed by 3 bases and J by 0 bases, leaving 10 bases between them. Germline CDR1 SQVTM, CDR2 ANQGSEA. The CDR3 totals 14 residues. The CDR3 coding sequence is TGCAGCGTTGATCGGGGAATAAGCACAGATACGCAGTATTTT. As protein: CSVDRGISTDTQYF.

This clone was picked up a small number of times. In DNA, the CDR3 is TGCGCCAGCAGCCAGCGGGGACAGGGGCCACCTTTCTTT. Residues: CASSQRGQGPPFF. This chain uses TRBV4-3 with TRBJ1-1; 10 bases line up with TRBD1. The germline CDR1 and CDR2 sequences are LGHNA and YSLEER. The V and J ends lost 3 bases and 12 bases, in that order; junction bases with no gene match: 7. The CDR3 extends over 13 amino acids.

This chain joins TRBV7-2 and TRBJ1-2, with D tentatively TRBD1 (6 bases). In germline, CDR1 is SGHTA, CDR2 FQGNSA. V shed 2 bases and J shed 5 bases, with 6 bases lying between them. The CDR3 is 12 amino acids. DNA of the CDR3: TGTGCCAGCAGCTTAAGGGGGTATGGCTACACCTTC. It specifies CASSLRGYGYTF.

The chain links TRBV12-5 to TRBJ2-2; 7 nucleotides line up with TRBD2. Germline V CDR1 and CDR2: LGHNT, FRNRAP. V trimming: 1 base; J trimming: 3 bases; junction bases outside the gene matches: 2. The CDR3 covers 15 residues. Written as DNA, the CDR3 is TGTGCTAGTGGTTTGGCACGGGGGGACACCGGGGAGCTGTTTTTT. Translated: CASGLARGDTGELFF. The variable domain in full, with the rest retrieved from reference TRBV12-5 and TRBJ2-2, is DARVTQTPRHKVTEMGQEVTMRCQPILGHNTVFWYRQTMMQGLELLAYFRNRAPLDDSGMPKDRFSAEMPDATLATLKIQPSEPRDSAVYFCASGLARGDTGELFFGEGSRLTVL.

V gene TRBV15 combines with J gene TRBJ2-6; 10 bases fit TRBD2. V gave up 7 bases and J gave up 1 base; unmatched junction bases: 16. The CDR3 covers 20 residues. Germline lookup yields CDR1 LNHNV and CDR2 YYDKDF (reference sequence). The CDR3 here is CATNPGGSGGRLSGANVLTF. The CDR3 DNA reads TGTGCCACCAACCCGGGAGGTAGCGGGGGGAGACTGTCTGGGGCCAACGTCCTGACTTTC.

This chain joins TRBV7-8 and TRBJ2-1; the D gene is possibly TRBD1 (6 bases). There are 15 residues in the CDR3. The germline gives CDR1 SGHVS, CDR2 FQNEAQ. The V end lost 2 bases, the J end lost 7 bases, and 15 bases lay between the germline ends. DNA of the CDR3: TGTGCCAGCAGCTTAACCCCTACAGGGCGGAATGAGCAGTTCTTC. Translating it yields CASSLTPTGRNEQFF.

The chain couples TRBV5-4 to TRBJ1-1, with 8 bases identical to TRBD1. The CDR3 is 15 residues long. Germline assignment: CDR1 SGHNT and CDR2 YYREEE (reference sequence). The trim removed 1 base at V and 4 bases at J, leaving 6 bases unmatched. The CDR3 loop reads CASSLPTGAATEAFF. In DNA form, the CDR3 reads TGTGCCAGCAGCTTGCCGACAGGGGCCGCCACTGAAGCTTTCTTT.

The chain uses TRBV6-4 and TRBJ2-3; 7 nucleotides line up with TRBD2. This CDR3 region has 16 residues. V dropped 2 bases and J dropped 0; count of bases not matched to a gene: 5. Germline V gene data show CDR1 as MRHNA and CDR2 as SNTAGT. CDR3 DNA sequence: TGTGCCAGCAGTGACGCGGCGGGAGCTAGCACAGATACGCAGTATTTT. It translates to CASSDAAGASTDTQYF.

The V call is TRBV7-9, the J call TRBJ1-6, with D unresolved. Trimming removed 2 bases from V and 3 bases from J, with 5 bases in between. This CDR3 has 14 amino acids. Germline V gene sequence: CDR1 SEHNR, CDR2 FQNEAQ (reference sequence). Here the CDR3 reads CASSLTDYNSPLHF. CDR3 nucleotides: TGTGCCAGCAGCTTAACAGACTATAATTCACCCCTCCACTTT.

This clone came up a few times. The V gene is TRBV6-6, the J gene TRBJ2-1; TRBD2 agrees at 10 bases. This CDR3 is built from 16 residues. The germline V gene encodes CDR1 MNHNY and CDR2 SVGAGI (reference sequence). Trimming at V came to 6 bases and at J to 5 bases, leaving 10 bases not matched to a gene. The CDR3 DNA is TGTGCCAGCAGCCGGGGTCTAGCGGGGGAGAACAATGAGCAGTTCTTC. Translation: CASSRGLAGENNEQFF.

V usage is TRBV28 and J usage is TRBJ1-1; the D gene is possibly TRBD1 (5 bases). Germline V gives CDR1 MDHEN, CDR2 SYDVKM. This CDR3 is built from 13 residues. The ends were cut back, 2 bases at V and 5 bases at J, with 9 bases in the middle. For the CDR3, the DNA is TGTGCCAGCAGTTTAGGTCGGGGGACTGAAGCTTTCTTT. Amino acid sequence: CASSLGRGTEAFF. The whole variable domain, remainder taken from reference TRBV28 and TRBJ1-1, is DVKVTQSSRYLVKRTGEKVFLECVQDMDHENMFWYRQDPGLGLRLIYFSYDVKMKEKGDIPEGYSVSREKKERFSLILESASTNQTSMYLCASSLGRGTEAFFGQGTRLTVV.

The chain carries TRBV7-9 and TRBJ1-1, with TRBD1 identical over 10 bases. The CDR3 covers 15 residues. J gave up 5 bases and V 2 bases, and 5 bases lay outside the gene matches. Germline V CDR1 and CDR2: SEHNR, FQNEAQ (reference sequence). The CDR3 region has the DNA TGTGCCAGCAGCTTAAGGACAGGGGGGACTACTGAAGCTTTCTTT. This translates into CASSLRTGGTTEAFF.

This chain joins TRBV13 and TRBJ2-1, with 7 bases aligning to TRBD1. The CDR3 extends over 12 amino acids. Germline CDR1 PRHDT, CDR2 FYEKMQ (reference sequence). Trimming took 4 bases from V and 9 from J; bases not matched to a gene: 3. CDR3 nucleotides: TGTGCCAGCAGCTATACAGGGGCTGAGCAGTTCTTC. Its protein product is CASSYTGAEQFF.

The rearrangement uses TRBV7-9 and TRBJ1-1; no firm D call. Germline V CDR1 and CDR2: SEHNR, FQNEAQ (reference sequence). CDR3 length equals 13 residues. Trimming pared 2 bases from V and 4 bases from J, leaving 8 bases between. This CDR3 reads CASSLLMSTEAFF. CDR3 coding DNA: TGTGCCAGCAGCTTACTTATGAGCACTGAAGCTTTCTTT.

This clone was picked up one time. The rearrangement joins TRBV9 to TRBJ2-7, with 7 bases fitting TRBD2. V was pared by 0 bases and J by 1 base, with 4 bases of the junction left unmatched. Germline CDR1 SGDLS, CDR2 YYNGEE. The CDR3 covers 15 residues. The CDR3 is CASSVVASGSYEQYF. Written as DNA, the CDR3 is TGTGCCAGCAGCGTAGTGGCTAGCGGATCCTACGAGCAGTACTTC.